This TCR beta chain was documented in a study of shared clonotypes between healthy human individuals. The method was immunoSEQ multiplex PCR; TCRdb's version includes in-frame clones alone and lacks a portion of them. Found here are some 2.3 million clones, about 92% of them singletons; the top ten hold 0.35% to 0.5%. Study-level findings and limits: The diversity represented, both genetic and in exposure history, was limited by few donors. The sharing of about 5% of naive CD4 clonotypes was seen across several donors.

Remarks on this clone: Its antigen is still unknown.

This CDR3 has 20 residues. Trimming cost V 5 bases and J 4 bases, with 30 bases left between them. Germline assignment: CDR1 SGDLS and CDR2 YYNGEE. This sequence joins TRBV9 and TRBJ2-2; tentative D call: TRBD2 (6 bases). The receptor was isolated from a man younger than 35 in good health. Some clones in this sample may be carry-over from other donors' samples. Sequencing input: naive CD4+ T cells from PBMCs. Described subset: CD45RA+ positively selected. CDR3 protein: CASSGTGPRITRAGTGELFF. CDR3 DNA sequence: TGTGCCAGCAGTGGAACCGGACCCCGGATTACTAGAGCGGGCACCGGGGAGCTGTTTTTT.